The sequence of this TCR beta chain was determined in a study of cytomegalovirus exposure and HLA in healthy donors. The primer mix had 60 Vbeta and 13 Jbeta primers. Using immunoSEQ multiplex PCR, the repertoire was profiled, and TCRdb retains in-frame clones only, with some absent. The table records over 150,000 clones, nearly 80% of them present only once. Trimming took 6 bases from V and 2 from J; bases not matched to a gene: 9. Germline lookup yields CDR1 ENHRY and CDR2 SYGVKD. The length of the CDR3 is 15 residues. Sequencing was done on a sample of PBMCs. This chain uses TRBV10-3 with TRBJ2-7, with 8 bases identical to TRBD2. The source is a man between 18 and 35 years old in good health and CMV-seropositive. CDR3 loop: CAIRQGLGTPYEQYF. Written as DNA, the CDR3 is TGTGCCATCAGGCAGGGACTAGGGACCCCCTACGAGCAGTACTTC.